The T cell receptor (beta chain) described here comes from a study of graft-versus-host responses after intestinal transplantation. Turning to the study itself: Every transplant recipient was induced with anti-thymocyte globulin, then maintained on tacrolimus and steroids for around 3 years.

Study-wide points: Ileal or blood samples showed some GvH clones first, and such clones were also found in recipient marrow.

Germline loops: CDR1 SNHLY, CDR2 FYNNEI. V lost 5 bases and J 5 bases, leaving 22 bases between the germline ends. This CDR3 region has 16 residues. In the case of this clone: Its target is unknown.

The method was immunoSEQ multiplex PCR; TCRdb's version includes in-frame clones alone and lacks a portion of them. The repertoire holds about 59,000 clones, almost 95% seen once, with about 0.38% in the top ten. The TCR originated in a human donor who was the organ donor for an intestinal transplant. The V and J genes are TRBV2 and TRBJ2-7; D is possibly TRBD1 (6 bases). The starting material was unstimulated CD4+ T cells sorted from spleen or lymph node cells, obtained before transplant. CDR3 sequence: CASSRQTGFYGDEQYF. The CDR3 DNA follows: TGTGCCAGCAGTAGACAAACAGGGTTTTATGGTGACGAGCAGTACTTC.